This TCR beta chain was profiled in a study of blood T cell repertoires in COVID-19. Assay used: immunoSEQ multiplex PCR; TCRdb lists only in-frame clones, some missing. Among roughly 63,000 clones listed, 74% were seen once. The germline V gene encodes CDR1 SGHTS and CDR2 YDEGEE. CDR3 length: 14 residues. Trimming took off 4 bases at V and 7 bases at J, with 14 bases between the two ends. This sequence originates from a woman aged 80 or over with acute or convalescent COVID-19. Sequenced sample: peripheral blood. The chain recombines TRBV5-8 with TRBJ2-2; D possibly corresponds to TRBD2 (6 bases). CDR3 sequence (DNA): TGTGCCAGCAGCAGAGGGGAGGAAGACGGGGAGCTGTTTTTT. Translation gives CASSRGEEDGELFF.